Reported below is one TCR beta chain. Its antigen remains unidentified. The protocol was immunoSEQ multiplex PCR, while the TCRdb copy is restricted to in-frame clones and leaves out a portion. The sample has a few hundred thousand clones, over 90% seen once. This record belongs to a study of brain T cells in children with intractable seizures. Study-level points and caveats: Absence of clones before surgery may stem from lower sequencing depth. Patients' HCMV serostatus was unknown; virus specificity rests on CDR3 similarity alone.

The CDR3 length is 13 residues. V dropped 4 bases and J dropped 5; count of bases not matched to a gene: 3. Germline V CDR1 and CDR2: SGHDT, YYEEEE. The time point denotes: blood from clinic visit 5 months post-surgery; TSC patient then seizure free. Only cases whose brain tissue showed the highest T cell transcript signatures were sequenced. At least one anti-epileptic drug was given before surgery. This receptor was identified in a boy in the first two years of life with tuberous sclerosis and intractable seizures. The chain links TRBV5-6 to TRBJ1-1; 9 nucleotides match TRBD1. This specimen consisted of peripheral blood, obtained 4 to 5 months after surgery. The CDR3 region is CASSGDRGTEAFF. CDR3 DNA: TGTGCCAGCAGCGGCGACAGGGGGACTGAAGCTTTCTTT. Complete variable domain (other parts from reference TRBV5-6 and TRBJ1-1): DAGVTQSPTHLIKTRGQQVTLRCSPKSGHDTVSWYQQALGQGPQFIFQYYEEEERQRGNFPDRFSGHQFPNYSSELNVNALLLGDSALYLCASSGDRGTEAFFGQGTRLTVV.